A single sample is the source of the 21 T cell receptor beta chains below, sequenced in a study of cytomegalovirus exposure and HLA in healthy donors. Vbeta (60) and Jbeta (13) primers were used in the PCR. Assay used: immunoSEQ multiplex PCR; TCRdb lists only in-frame clones, some missing. The sample includes roughly 130,000 clones, about three quarters of them seen just once. Sequencing input: PBMCs. All receptors derive from a human donor in good health.

The sample holds a few counts of this clone. This sequence joins TRBV6-5 and TRBJ2-1; 8 positions agree with TRBD2. J was trimmed by 4 bases and V by 0 bases; bases with no gene match: 2. The V gene's germline CDR1 is MNHEY and CDR2 SVGAGI. The CDR3 is 15 residues long. CDR3 nucleotide sequence: TGTGCCAGCAGTTACTCAGCGGGGGATTACAATGAGCAGTTCTTC. Translating gives CASSYSAGDYNEQFF.

The V gene is TRBV19, the J gene TRBJ2-7; perhaps TRBD2 as D (6 bases). The V end lost 6 bases, the J end lost 0 bases, and 15 bases lay between the germline ends. This CDR3 is built from 15 residues. CDR1 and CDR2 (germline): LNHDA, SQIVND (reference sequence). Here the CDR3 reads CASRAGSGSSYEQYF. As DNA, the CDR3 is TGTGCCAGTAGGGCGGGGTCCGGGAGCTCCTACGAGCAGTACTTC.

V usage is TRBV19 and J usage is TRBJ2-3; 8 nucleotides match TRBD2. V was pared by 2 bases and J by 5 bases, with 6 bases of the junction left unmatched. CDR1 and CDR2 from the germline V gene are LNHDA and SQIVND (reference sequence). The CDR3 is 15 amino acids. The CDR3 DNA reads TGTGCCAGTAGTATACGAGCGGGGGCCCAAGATACGCAGTATTTT. This codes for CASSIRAGAQDTQYF. Full variable domain (rest looked up from reference TRBV19 and TRBJ2-3): DGGITQSPKYLFRKEGQNVTLSCEQNLNHDAMYWYRQDPGQGLRLIYYSQIVNDFQKGDIAEGYSVSREKKESFPLTVTSAQKNPTAFYLCASSIRAGAQDTQYFGPGTRLTVL.

V usage is TRBV11-2 and J usage is TRBJ2-1; TRBD1 might be the D (5 bases). Trimming pared 5 bases from V and 2 bases from J, leaving 19 bases between. The V gene's germline CDR1 is SGHAT and CDR2 FQNNGV. The CDR3 has 17 amino acids. The CDR3 spells CASSPPWRQGTYNEQFF. The CDR3 region has the DNA TGTGCCAGCAGCCCCCCCTGGCGGCAGGGAACCTACAATGAGCAGTTCTTC.

In nucleotides, the CDR3 is TGTGCCAGCTCTCCCGAAGAGGGCTATGGCTACACCTTC. Translating gives CASSPEEGYGYTF. The V gene is TRBV18, the J gene TRBJ1-2, with D unclear. The CDR3 length is 13 residues. The germline V and J ends were trimmed by 6 bases and 4 bases, with 12 bases remaining between them. The germline CDR1 and CDR2 sequences are KGHSH and LQKENI. Variable domain in full (rest from reference TRBV18 and TRBJ1-2): NAGVMQNPRHLVRRRGQEARLRCSPMKGHSHVYWYRQLPEEGLKFMVYLQKENIIDESGMPKERFSAEFPKEGPSILRIQQVVRGDSAAYFCASSPEEGYGYTFGSGTRLTVV.

The V call is TRBV5-1, the J call TRBJ2-5; D not resolved. Germline V gives CDR1 SGHRS, CDR2 YFSETQ. The V end was cut by 4 bases, the J end by 2 bases, with 3 bases between. There are 11 residues in the CDR3. CDR3 in DNA: TGCGCCAGCAGCATACAAGAGACCCAGTACTTC. This encodes CASSIQETQYF.

The chain recombines TRBV5-4 with TRBJ2-7, with 9 bases that match TRBD1. CDR1 and CDR2 (germline): SGHNT, YYREEE (reference sequence). This CDR3 has 14 amino acids. V lost 7 bases to trimming and J lost 5 bases; unmatched junction nucleotides: 10. The CDR3 sequence is CASGTRDRVDEQYF. CDR3 nucleotides: TGTGCCAGCGGTACCCGGGACAGGGTCGACGAGCAGTACTTC. The full variable domain, rest sourced from reference TRBV5-4 and TRBJ2-7, is ETGVTQSPTHLIKTRGQQVTLRCSSQSGHNTVSWYQQALGQGPQFIFQYYREEENGRGNFPPRFSGLQFPNYSSELNVNALELDDSALYLCASGTRDRVDEQYFGPGTRLTVT.

The gene calls are TRBV23-1 and TRBJ2-7; D might be TRBD2 (7 bases). TRBV23-1 has ORF status, its function being uncertain. The CDR3 is made up of 16 amino acids. The V gene lost 7 bases and the J gene lost 3 bases, with 22 bases spanning the gap. The CDR3 nucleotides are TGCGCCAGCAATATACTGGGGCGGGGGCCAAGCTACGAGCAGTACTTC. It yields the protein CASNILGRGPSYEQYF.

The CDR3 here is CASSDGAYTEAFF. In nucleotides, the CDR3 is TGTGCCAGCAGTGATGGAGCCTACACTGAAGCTTTCTTT. The chain links TRBV2 to TRBJ1-1; D unresolved. The CDR3 contains 13 residues. Trimming stripped 3 bases from V and 3 bases from J, with 8 bases between. The germline CDR1 and CDR2 sequences are SNHLY and FYNNEI.

This clone has just a few counts. CDR3 nucleotides: TGCGCCAGCAGCACGGAGCCCACAGATACGCAGTATTTT. Encoded protein: CASSTEPTDTQYF. The chain combines TRBV5-1 with TRBJ2-3; no definite D call. V lost 4 bases and J 2 bases, leaving 8 bases between the germline ends. The CDR3 is 13 residues long. CDR1 and CDR2 from the germline V gene are SGHRS and YFSETQ.

This clone was seen a few times. The J gene is TRBJ1-2, the V gene TRBV28; the D gene is possibly TRBD1 (6 bases). This CDR3 has 17 amino acids. Trimming stripped 4 bases from V and 0 bases from J, with 18 bases between. Germline V gives CDR1 MDHEN, CDR2 SYDVKM. CDR3 region: CASSSPGGPGANYGYTF. As DNA, the CDR3 is TGTGCCAGCAGTTCACCCGGGGGGCCGGGGGCTAACTATGGCTACACCTTC.

The rearrangement links TRBV5-6 to TRBJ2-7, with D perhaps TRBD2 (6 bases). The CDR3 covers 16 residues. The germline V gene has CDR1 SGHDT and CDR2 YYEEEE. The V end was cut by 6 bases, the J end by 2 bases, with 21 bases between. CDR3 protein: CASIHPQGLTAYEQYF. CDR3 nucleotide sequence: TGTGCCAGCATCCACCCCCAGGGACTTACCGCCTACGAGCAGTACTTC. Full variable domain (outside the CDR3, taken from reference TRBV5-6 and TRBJ2-7): DAGVTQSPTHLIKTRGQQVTLRCSPKSGHDTVSWYQQALGQGPQFIFQYYEEEERQRGNFPDRFSGHQFPNYSSELNVNALLLGDSALYLCASIHPQGLTAYEQYFGPGTRLTVT.

V and J are TRBV19 and TRBJ1-3; D perhaps matches TRBD1 (6 bases). The CDR3 consists of 14 residues. The germline V gene has CDR1 LNHDA and CDR2 SQIVND (reference sequence). V lost 7 bases and J 3 bases, leaving 13 bases between the germline ends. In DNA form, the CDR3 reads TGTGCCAGTACGTCCAGGGGCTATGGAAACACCATATATTTT. This codes for CASTSRGYGNTIYF.

This clone was seen a few times. The rearrangement links TRBV6-4 to TRBJ2-3; 8 nucleotides agree with TRBD2. The CDR3 contains 17 residues. The V gene's germline CDR1 is MRHNA and CDR2 SNTAGT. Unmatched junction bases numbered 7, after V lost 0 bases and J lost 2 bases. The CDR3 spells CASSDSPGGGTTDTQYF. The CDR3 DNA reads TGTGCCAGCAGTGACTCCCCCGGGGGGGGGACCACAGATACGCAGTATTTT.

The V gene is TRBV7-6, the J gene TRBJ2-7; D is possibly TRBD2 (7 bases). The CDR3 extends over 16 amino acids. Deletions cut 1 base from V and 3 bases from J, with 16 bases between. In germline, CDR1 is SGHVS, CDR2 FNYEAQ. In DNA form, the CDR3 reads TGTGCCAGCAGCTTAGTGAGGGGGAGGGGGATCTACGAGCAGTACTTC. Its protein product is CASSLVRGRGIYEQYF.

The chain combines TRBV5-1 with TRBJ2-3, with 8 bases aligning to TRBD2. With 3 bases clipped from V and 1 base from J, the junction kept 10 bases outside the gene matches. CDR1 and CDR2 from the germline V gene are SGHRS and YFSETQ. The CDR3 runs 17 residues. The CDR3 DNA follows: TGCGCCAGCAGCTCAACCCTCGGGGGGGCCGGCACAGATACGCAGTATTTT. Protein sequence: CASSSTLGGAGTDTQYF.

CDR3 protein: CSVSWGTSGFNEQFF. The CDR3 region has the DNA TGCAGCGTCTCCTGGGGGACTAGCGGGTTCAATGAGCAGTTCTTC. The V call is TRBV29-1, the J call TRBJ2-1, with 12 bases that match TRBD2. The CDR3 is 15 amino acids. The germline CDR1 and CDR2 sequences are SQVTM and ANQGSEA. J lost 6 bases, V lost 6 bases, and 9 bases had no gene match.

The CDR3 is CASSPLEAGGTEAFF. CDR3 coding DNA: TGTGCCAGCTCACCACTAGAGGCCGGAGGCACTGAAGCTTTCTTT. The chain carries TRBV18 and TRBJ1-1; D remains ambiguous. The CDR3 sequence is 15 residues long. V lost 1 base and J 4 bases, leaving 13 bases between the germline ends. The germline gives CDR1 KGHSH, CDR2 LQKENI.

This clone has a single count. The V and J genes are TRBV7-2 and TRBJ1-2; 10 bases are shared with TRBD1. From germline, CDR1 is SGHTA and CDR2 FQGNSA. V was clipped by 2 bases and J by 2 bases; unmatched bases: 5. The CDR3 is 16 residues long. Here the CDR3 reads CASSLPTGGVNYGYTF. CDR3 bases: TGTGCCAGCAGCTTACCGACAGGGGGCGTAAACTATGGCTACACCTTC.

In the case of this clone: The sample has other DNA sequences that encode this CDR3 too. The V gene is TRBV7-9, the J gene TRBJ1-1, with D hard to call. Germline V CDR1 and CDR2: SEHNR, FQNEAQ (reference sequence). The CDR3 runs to 12 residues. The V end lost 3 bases, the J end lost 4 bases, and 6 bases lay between the germline ends. For the CDR3, the DNA is TGTGCCAGCAGCTTGGGCAGCACTGAAGCTTTCTTT. Amino acids: CASSLGSTEAFF.

The chain uses TRBV11-2 and TRBJ1-4; perhaps TRBD1 as D (5 bases). Germline CDR1 SGHAT, CDR2 FQNNGV. This CDR3 has 14 amino acids. The V and J ends lost 1 base and 6 bases respectively, with 9 bases between them. The CDR3 nucleotides read TGTGCCAGCAGCTTAGTGTGGGGCGATGAAAAACTGTTTTTT. This encodes CASSLVWGDEKLFF. The entire variable domain, with the rest obtained from reference TRBV11-2 and TRBJ1-4, is as follows: EAGVAQSPRYKIIEKRQSVAFWCNPISGHATLYWYQQILGQGPKLLIQFQNNGVVDDSQLPKDRFSAERLKGVDSTLKIQPAKLEDSAVYLCASSLVWGDEKLFFGSGTQLSVL.